Listed here are 17 T cell receptor beta chains from one sample, sequenced in a study of CD4 T cells in relation to SARS-CoV-2 and coronaviruses. The unexposed donors gave CD4+ T cells in about 2011-2018, prior to COVID-19. The cells were cultured for under 13 days before CD4+ T cells were isolated. Some clones are missing from TCRdb's copy, which holds only in-frame ones; the method was immunoSEQ multiplex PCR. Of some 30,000 clones in the sample, around 84% were seen once. These receptors' antigens are unknown. Sequencing was carried out using CD4+ T cells from PBMCs, cultured in vitro. All receptors come from a human donor in good health.

This clone was counted a few times. The chain recombines TRBV18 with TRBJ1-4; weak D call: TRBD1 (6 bases). This CDR3 spans 13 amino acids. The V end was cut by 7 bases, the J end by 2 bases, with 8 bases between. Germline V gene lookup returns CDR1 KGHSH and CDR2 LQKENI. The chain's CDR3 is CASCRGTNEKLFF. The CDR3 DNA follows: TGTGCCAGCTGCAGGGGTACTAATGAAAAACTGTTTTTT.

The genes are TRBV3-1 (or the pseudogene TRBV3-2) and TRBJ2-5; the D gene could be TRBD1 or TRBD2 (5 bases each). V gave up 9 bases and J gave up 2 bases, with 16 bases separating them. The CDR3 is 14 residues long. Germline CDR1 reads LGHDT; CDR2 reads YNNKEL (reference sequence). CDR3 sequence (DNA): TGTGCCAGTTGTAAGGGGACGGGTCAAGAGACCCAGTACTTC. Translated, it gives CASCKGTGQETQYF.

V gene TRBV7-9 combines with J gene TRBJ2-7; TRBD1 matches 10 bases. There are 17 residues in the CDR3. Losses at the gene ends were 5 bases for V and 1 base for J; bases not matched to a gene: 11. Germline V lookup: CDR1 SEHNR, CDR2 FQNEAQ (reference sequence). Here the CDR3 DNA reads TGTGCCAGCAGCAACCCTAGGGGACAGGGGCATTCCTACGAGCAGTACTTC. Its protein product is CASSNPRGQGHSYEQYF.

This sequence joins TRBV4-3 and TRBJ2-3, with 9 nucleotides matching TRBD2. Germline V CDR1 and CDR2: LGHNA, YSLEER. V dropped 4 bases and J dropped 0; count of bases not matched to a gene: 8. CDR3 length equals 17 residues. The CDR3 here is CASSPRGSGGSTDTQYF. The CDR3 DNA sequence: TGCGCCAGCAGCCCCCGTGGTAGCGGGGGAAGCACAGATACGCAGTATTTT.

The chain recombines TRBV27 with TRBJ1-2; a possible D gene is TRBD1 (6 bases). V lost 6 bases and J 5 bases, leaving 13 bases between the germline ends. Germline V gives CDR1 MNHEY, CDR2 SMNVEV (reference sequence). The CDR3 has 13 residues. The CDR3 DNA follows: TGTGCCAGCAGCCGAACAGGGAGGTATGGCTACACCTTC. Its protein product is CASSRTGRYGYTF.

This clone has only a few counts. This chain connects TRBV10-3 to TRBJ1-3; unclear D gene. The ends were cut back, 0 bases at V and 3 bases at J, with 9 bases in the middle. Looked up from germline, CDR1 is ENHRY and CDR2 is SYGVKD. This CDR3 has 15 residues. CDR3 residues: CAISESREGGNTIYF. The CDR3 coding sequence is TGTGCCATCAGTGAGTCCCGCGAAGGTGGAAACACCATATATTTT.

The J gene is TRBJ2-7, the V gene TRBV7-2, with 8 bases matching TRBD2. CDR1 SGHTA and CDR2 FQGNSA come from the germline V gene. The ends lost 5 bases at V and 0 bases at J; junction bases unmatched: 3. This CDR3 comprises 14 residues. Here the CDR3 reads CASSAREGSYEQYF. CDR3 nucleotide sequence: TGTGCCAGCAGCGCCCGGGAGGGCTCCTACGAGCAGTACTTC.

The V and J genes are TRBV5-5 and TRBJ1-1, with TRBD1 matching over 7 bases. Trimming cost V 4 bases and J 6 bases; bases outside gene matches: 9. The CDR3 sequence is 14 residues long. CDR1 SGHKS and CDR2 YYEKEE come from the germline V gene (reference sequence). CDR3 in DNA: TGTGCCAGCAGCCTCCGAGACAGGGCCGCTGAAGCTTTCTTT. It translates to CASSLRDRAAEAFF.

CDR3 protein: CASSQTTGWGRNQPQHF. The CDR3 DNA follows: TGCGCCAGCAGCCAGACCACAGGGTGGGGACGCAATCAGCCCCAGCATTTT. The chain uses TRBV4-3 and TRBJ1-5, with a tentative D call TRBD1 (6 bases). The CDR3 is 17 residues long. Per the germline V gene, CDR1 is LGHNA and CDR2 is YSLEER. V was shortened by 3 bases and J by 2 bases, with 17 bases between the two germline ends.

The genes are TRBV2 and TRBJ2-7; D call uncertain. Germline assignment: CDR1 SNHLY and CDR2 FYNNEI. Trimming took off 6 bases at V and 4 bases at J, with 13 bases between the two ends. This CDR3 region has 13 residues. Here the CDR3 reads CASSLEVGYEQYF. The CDR3 nucleotides read TGTGCCAGCAGCCTCGAGGTCGGGTACGAGCAGTACTTC.

The chain joins TRBV7-2 to TRBJ1-2; maybe TRBD1 (5 bases). The germline V gene has CDR1 SGHTA and CDR2 FQGNSA. V gave up 1 base and J gave up 7 bases, with 16 bases separating them. The CDR3 length is 15 residues. CDR3 loop: CASSLVGGADAGYTF. In DNA form, the CDR3 reads TGTGCCAGCAGCTTAGTCGGAGGGGCAGACGCTGGCTACACCTTC.

CDR3 coding DNA: TGTGCCAGCAGTTACGACCAAGACAGGGTTTGGGACACCGGGGAGCTGTTTTTT. It encodes CASSYDQDRVWDTGELFF. V and J are TRBV6-2 or TRBV6-3 and TRBJ2-2; TRBD1 aligns across 7 bases. This CDR3 spans 18 amino acids. The ends lost 2 bases at V and 3 bases at J; junction bases unmatched: 12. From germline, CDR1 is MNHEY and CDR2 SVGEGT.

V is TRBV2 and J is TRBJ2-7; 14 nucleotides agree with TRBD2. J gave up 7 bases and V 0 bases, and 14 bases lay outside the gene matches. CDR1 and CDR2 from the germline V gene are SNHLY and FYNNEI. CDR3 length: 19 residues. In nucleotides, the CDR3 is TGTGCCAGCAGTGAAGCTCCAGGACTAGCGGGAGGCTCAAGGAAGGAGCAGTACTTC. It is translated as CASSEAPGLAGGSRKEQYF.

This rearrangement joins TRBV2 to TRBJ2-1, with 10 bases matching TRBD1. The germline gives CDR1 SNHLY, CDR2 FYNNEI. The trim removed 5 bases at V and 6 bases at J, leaving 7 bases unmatched. This CDR3 contains 15 residues. DNA of the CDR3: TGTGCCAGCAGTCCAAGGACAGGGGGGGGCAATGAGCAGTTCTTC. Translated, it gives CASSPRTGGGNEQFF.

This clone appeared a single time. The chain uses TRBV7-2 and TRBJ2-7, with 10 nucleotides matching TRBD1. In germline, CDR1 is SGHTA, CDR2 FQGNSA. This CDR3 is 13 amino acids long. The junction had 3 bases not matched to a gene; V was cut back by 3 bases and J by 7 bases. CDR3 in DNA: TGTGCCAGCAGCTTGGACAGGGGGGGGGAGCAGTACTTC. This gives the protein CASSLDRGGEQYF.

This chain uses TRBV11-2 with TRBJ2-3, with a tentative D call TRBD2 (5 bases). CDR3 size: 13 residues. Trimming left V 0 bases short and J 14 bases short, with 15 bases between. CDR1 is SGHAT and CDR2 is FQNNGV in the germline V gene. The CDR3 DNA reads TGTGCCAGCAGCTTAGATCTGGGGTCGCGGGCGTATTTT. Protein: CASSLDLGSRAYF.

The sample holds a few counts of this clone. The CDR3 DNA follows: TGTGCCAGCAGTTACTCGACGGTCCTTACAGAGCAGTTCTTC. Its protein is CASSYSTVLTEQFF. The chain joins TRBV6-2 or TRBV6-3 to TRBJ2-1; D is undetermined. In germline, CDR1 is MNHEY, CDR2 SVGEGT. This CDR3 spans 14 amino acids. V was shortened by 0 bases and J by 10 bases, with 13 bases between the two germline ends.